This note documents a single T cell receptor (beta chain) sequence. The CDR3 has 15 residues. Trimming removed 1 base from V and 5 bases from J, with 13 bases in between. Germline-derived CDR1 and CDR2 are MNHEY and SVGAGI. These data come from a study of blood T cell repertoires in COVID-19. The wider study: The study drew acute and convalescent COVID-19 samples from the United States, Italy and Spain.

Only in-frame clones appear in the TCRdb table, and some are missing; sequencing was by immunoSEQ multiplex PCR. Of hundreds of thousands of clones in the sample, roughly 87% are singletons; the top ten hold about 0.93%. Adults between roughly 18 and 89 years of age took part from under 25 US areas. Either two negative PCRs, clearance, or symptom resolution qualified Cohort 3 donors as recovered. The sequenced sample consisted of PBMCs or T cells enriched from blood (not recorded which). The chain employs TRBV6-5 and TRBJ2-3, with a weak D call TRBD1 (6 bases). The receptor comes from a woman in her twenties or thirties who had recovered from COVID-19. The CDR3: CASSYYAGAEDTQYF. The CDR3 DNA sequence: TGTGCCAGCAGTTACTATGCAGGGGCTGAAGATACGCAGTATTTT.